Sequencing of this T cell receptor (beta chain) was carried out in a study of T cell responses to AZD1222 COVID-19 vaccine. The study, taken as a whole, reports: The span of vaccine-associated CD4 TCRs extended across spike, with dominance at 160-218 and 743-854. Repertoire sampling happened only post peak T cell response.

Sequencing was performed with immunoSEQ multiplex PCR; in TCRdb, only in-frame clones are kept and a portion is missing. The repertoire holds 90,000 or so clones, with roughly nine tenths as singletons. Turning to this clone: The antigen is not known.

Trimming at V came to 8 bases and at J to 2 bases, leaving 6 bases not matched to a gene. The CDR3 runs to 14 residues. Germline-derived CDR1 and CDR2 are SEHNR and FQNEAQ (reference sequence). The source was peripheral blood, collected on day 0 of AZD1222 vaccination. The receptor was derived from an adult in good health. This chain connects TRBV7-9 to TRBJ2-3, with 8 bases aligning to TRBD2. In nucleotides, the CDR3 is TGTGCCAGCTTAGCGGGACGGTCCACAGATACGCAGTATTTT. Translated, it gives CASLAGRSTDTQYF.